The 22 T cell receptor beta chains below all came from one sample that was sequenced in a study of T cell repertoires in cytomegalovirus infection. TCRdb re-called the reads through MiXCR, storing one row per CDR3 protein. The sample gives approximately 320,000 distinct CDR3 sequences, roughly 9.5% of which show up once; about 4.5% is in the top ten. The sample was PBMCs. The receptor source for this set is a human donor in good health (CMV status not recorded). Some clones in this sample may be carry-over from other donors' samples.

Ten or more counts support this clonotype. The chain links TRBV12-3 or TRBV12-4 to TRBJ1-6; no clear D. V was trimmed by 3 bases and J by 10 bases, leaving 16 bases between them. The CDR3 contains 15 residues. This CDR3 reads CASSLLASRGSPLHF. The CDR3 DNA reads as TGTGCCAGCAGTTTGTTGGCATCAAGAGGATCACCCCTCCACTTT.

In this sample, this clonotype turned up many times. The chain couples TRBV20-1 to TRBJ1-6; the D gene is possibly TRBD1 (6 bases). CDR1 is DFQATT and CDR2 is SNEGSKA in the germline V gene (reference sequence). This CDR3 has 16 amino acids. Trimming took 3 bases from V and 7 from J, leaving 19 bases between them. The CDR3 sequence: CSARDQIRGENSPLHF. The CDR3 nucleotides read TGCAGTGCTAGGGACCAGATTAGGGGGGAAAATTCACCCCTCCACTTT.

This clonotype was counted between two and nine times. The chain links TRBV7-3 to TRBJ2-2; a weak D match, TRBD2 (5 bases). Trimming removed 5 bases at V and 5 bases at J, with 15 bases between. Germline-derived CDR1 and CDR2 are SGHTA and FQGTGA. The CDR3 has 15 amino acids. In nucleotides, the CDR3 is TGTGCCAGCAGCCGACGTGGAGGAGTTACCGGGGAGCTGTTTTTT. Amino acids: CASSRRGGVTGELFF. The variable domain in full, with the rest retrieved from reference TRBV7-3 and TRBJ2-2, is GAGVSQTPSNKVTEKGKYVELRCDPISGHTALYWYRQSLGQGPEFLIYFQGTGAADDSGLPNDRFFAVRPEGSVSTLKIQRTERGDSAVYLCASSRRGGVTGELFFGEGSRLTVL.

This clonotype was counted many times. The rearrangement joins TRBV7-9 to TRBJ2-1, with a tentative D call TRBD2 (5 bases). The V and J ends lost 2 bases and 0 bases respectively, with 8 bases between them. The V gene's germline CDR1 is SEHNR and CDR2 FQNEAQ (reference sequence). The CDR3 is made up of 15 amino acids. CDR3 loop: CASSLSGNSYNEQFF. The CDR3 region has the DNA TGTGCCAGCAGCTTAAGCGGAAACTCCTACAATGAGCAGTTCTTC. Filled out from reference TRBV7-9 and TRBJ2-1, the complete variable domain reads DTGVSQNPRHKITKRGQNVTFRCDPISEHNRLYWYRQTLGQGPEFLTYFQNEAQLEKSRLLSDRFSAERPKGSFSTLEIQRTEQGDSAMYLCASSLSGNSYNEQFFGPGTRLTVL.

This clonotype was picked up a small number of times. The chain recombines TRBV28 with TRBJ2-3; TRBD2 agrees at 16 bases. V lost 6 bases and J lost 7; bases outside the gene matches: 7. The CDR3 runs to 16 residues. Germline CDR1 and CDR2: MDHEN and SYDVKM. The chain's CDR3 is CASSPGLAGGPNTQYF. The CDR3 region has the DNA TGTGCCAGCAGCCCGGGACTAGCGGGGGGGCCGAATACGCAGTATTTT. The whole variable domain, filled in from reference TRBV28 and TRBJ2-3, reads DVKVTQSSRYLVKRTGEKVFLECVQDMDHENMFWYRQDPGLGLRLIYFSYDVKMKEKGDIPEGYSVSREKKERFSLILESASTNQTSMYLCASSPGLAGGPNTQYFGPGTRLTVL.

This clonotype was detected many times. This chain uses TRBV7-2 with TRBJ1-3; no firm D call. The germline V and J ends were trimmed by 2 bases and 2 bases, with 13 bases remaining between them. The CDR3 consists of 16 residues. Germline CDR1 is SGHTA and CDR2 is FQGNSA. The CDR3 is CASSLPPPIAGNTIYF. In DNA form, the CDR3 reads TGTGCCAGCAGCTTACCCCCCCCGATTGCTGGAAACACCATATATTTT.

This chain joins TRBV5-8 and TRBJ2-3; 13 bases are shared with TRBD2. The CDR3 covers 16 residues. Germline CDR1 and CDR2: SGHTS and YDEGEE. J lost 2 bases, V lost 4 bases, and 4 bases had no gene match. In nucleotides, the CDR3 is TGTGCCAGCAGCCCGGGACTAGCGGGATACACAGATACGCAGTATTTT. This gives the protein CASSPGLAGYTDTQYF.

The chain has TRBV6-5 and TRBJ2-5; no clear D gene. With 4 bases removed from V and 0 bases from J, the gap between germline ends came to 9 bases. Germline V lookup: CDR1 MNHEY, CDR2 SVGAGI. The CDR3 sequence is 14 residues long. CDR3 sequence (DNA): TGTGCCAGCAGTTTGGGCAGGTACCAAGAGACCCAGTACTTC. The encoded protein is CASSLGRYQETQYF.

This clonotype was recorded at least ten times. J is TRBJ2-1 and V is TRBV7-2; 7 bases map to TRBD2. V was clipped by 5 bases and J by 12 bases; unmatched bases: 7. Looked up from germline, CDR1 is SGHTA and CDR2 is FQGNSA. The CDR3 has 12 residues. CDR3 nucleotide sequence: TGTGCCAGCAGCCGTAGCGGGCTTGGGCAGTTCTTC. Protein sequence: CASSRSGLGQFF.

This clonotype turned up a few times. The chain employs TRBV20-1 and TRBJ1-1; 8 bases fit TRBD1. The V gene end was trimmed by 5 bases and the J gene end by 1 base; junction bases not matched to a gene: 18. In germline, CDR1 is DFQATT, CDR2 SNEGSKA (reference sequence). CDR3 size: 18 residues. CDR3 amino acids: CSAFDRITGGTGNTEAFF. In nucleotides, the CDR3 is TGCAGTGCTTTCGACCGAATTACAGGGGGGACCGGGAACACTGAAGCTTTCTTT.

At least ten counts were recorded for this clonotype. This chain connects TRBV10-3 to TRBJ2-7; possible D gene TRBD1, 5 bases. V was shortened by 6 bases and J by 3 bases, with 12 bases between the two germline ends. From germline, CDR1 is ENHRY and CDR2 SYGVKD. The CDR3 has 13 residues. The CDR3 DNA is TGTGCCATCAGGACACAGGACCTCTACGAGCAGTACTTC. Its protein is CAIRTQDLYEQYF.

The chain links TRBV6-1 to TRBJ2-2; 10 bases agree with TRBD2. Germline assignment: CDR1 MNHNS and CDR2 SASEGT. With V trimmed by 7 bases and J by 4 bases, 3 bases remained unmatched. The CDR3 is 14 residues long. CDR3 region: CASKGTSVTGELFF. In DNA, the CDR3 is TGTGCCAGCAAAGGGACTAGCGTCACCGGGGAGCTGTTTTTT.

This clonotype has at least ten counts. The J gene is TRBJ2-1, the V gene TRBV7-9, with D possibly being TRBD2 (6 bases). This CDR3 comprises 13 residues. Looked up from germline, CDR1 is SEHNR and CDR2 is FQNEAQ (reference sequence). Trimming pared 5 bases from V and 10 bases from J, leaving 15 bases between. The CDR3: CASSMDSTREQFF. DNA for the CDR3: TGTGCCAGCAGCATGGACTCGACTAGGGAGCAGTTCTTC. Variable domain in full (rest from reference TRBV7-9 and TRBJ2-1): DTGVSQNPRHKITKRGQNVTFRCDPISEHNRLYWYRQTLGQGPEFLTYFQNEAQLEKSRLLSDRFSAERPKGSFSTLEIQRTEQGDSAMYLCASSMDSTREQFFGPGTRLTVL.

There are a few counts of this clonotype. The chain links TRBV7-2 to TRBJ2-5; D is unresolved. Germline values: CDR1 SGHTA, CDR2 FQGNSA. Trimming cost V 2 bases and J 7 bases, with 11 bases left between them. This CDR3 spans 13 amino acids. In DNA form, the CDR3 reads TGTGCCAGCAGCTTATCCCCGGTGGGGACCCAGTACTTC. Encoded protein: CASSLSPVGTQYF.

This clonotype was recorded a few times. V and J are TRBV19 and TRBJ2-7, with 9 bases aligning to TRBD1. The CDR3 contains 15 residues. Germline-derived CDR1 and CDR2 are LNHDA and SQIVND (reference sequence). With 5 bases clipped from V and 3 bases from J, the junction kept 8 bases outside the gene matches. CDR3 nucleotides: TGTGCCAGTAGTTCGCGACCGGGACAGGGCTACGAGCAGTACTTC. Residues: CASSSRPGQGYEQYF.

This clonotype showed up many times. The chain recombines TRBV20-1 with TRBJ2-7, with 10 bases fitting TRBD1. The CDR3 is made up of 13 amino acids. Germline CDR1 and CDR2: DFQATT and SNEGSKA (reference sequence). After removal of 5 bases from V and 6 bases from J, the junction contained 7 bases not matched to a gene. The CDR3 loop is CSAQSRTGGEQYF. The DNA for the CDR3 is TGCAGTGCTCAATCCAGGACAGGGGGCGAGCAGTACTTC.

This clonotype was counted between two and nine times. This chain links TRBV7-6 with TRBJ2-1; perhaps TRBD2 as D (6 bases). Trimming shortened V by 5 bases and J by 11 bases, and 10 bases separated the two germline ends. Looked up from germline, CDR1 is SGHVS and CDR2 is FNYEAQ. The CDR3 loop spans 11 amino acids. The CDR3 sequence: CASSPGGKQFF. The CDR3 DNA reads TGTGCCAGCAGCCCCGGCGGGAAGCAGTTCTTC.

The genes are TRBV4-1 and TRBJ1-1; D is possibly TRBD1 (6 bases). With 0 bases removed from V and 5 bases from J, the gap between germline ends came to 13 bases. Germline V CDR1 and CDR2: MGHRA, YSYEKL. The CDR3 is 15 amino acids. CDR3 DNA: TGCGCCAGCAGCCAAGATGAAGGGGGGGGGACTGAAGCTTTCTTT. Translated: CASSQDEGGGTEAFF.

V usage is TRBV2 and J usage is TRBJ2-3; D perhaps matches TRBD2 (5 bases). The CDR3 consists of 12 residues. V gave up 6 bases and J gave up 6 bases, with 10 bases separating them. Germline V lookup: CDR1 SNHLY, CDR2 FYNNEI. The CDR3 loop is CASRGREDTQYF. DNA for the CDR3: TGTGCCAGCAGGGGAAGGGAGGATACGCAGTATTTT.

This clonotype has just a few counts. V gene TRBV12-5 combines with J gene TRBJ1-2; 8 positions agree with TRBD1. Losses at the gene ends were 0 bases for V and 8 bases for J; bases not matched to a gene: 20. CDR3 length: 19 residues. The V gene's germline CDR1 is LGHNT and CDR2 FRNRAP. CDR3 loop: CASGLVKTGQAFKVGGYTF. The DNA for the CDR3 is TGTGCTAGTGGTTTGGTTAAAACGGGACAGGCCTTCAAAGTGGGAGGCTACACCTTC.

This clonotype is labeled medium-sized. The chain links TRBV20-1 to TRBJ2-7; D gene ambiguous. The CDR3 is made up of 15 amino acids. Trimming took 0 bases from V and 3 from J, leaving 15 bases between them. Germline V gene sequence: CDR1 DFQATT, CDR2 SNEGSKA (reference sequence). The CDR3 here is CSARDEAAGHYEQYF. CDR3 nucleotides: TGCAGTGCTAGAGATGAGGCCGCTGGGCACTACGAGCAGTACTTC.

The chain employs TRBV6-1 and TRBJ2-1, with TRBD2 matching over 13 bases. Germline-derived CDR1 and CDR2 are MNHNS and SASEGT. CDR3 length: 16 amino acids. Trimming at V came to 1 base and at J to 7 bases, leaving 4 bases not matched to a gene. In DNA, the CDR3 is TGTGCCAGCAGTGAAGAACTAGCGGGGGGGCCTAATGAGCAGTTCTTC. It yields the protein CASSEELAGGPNEQFF.